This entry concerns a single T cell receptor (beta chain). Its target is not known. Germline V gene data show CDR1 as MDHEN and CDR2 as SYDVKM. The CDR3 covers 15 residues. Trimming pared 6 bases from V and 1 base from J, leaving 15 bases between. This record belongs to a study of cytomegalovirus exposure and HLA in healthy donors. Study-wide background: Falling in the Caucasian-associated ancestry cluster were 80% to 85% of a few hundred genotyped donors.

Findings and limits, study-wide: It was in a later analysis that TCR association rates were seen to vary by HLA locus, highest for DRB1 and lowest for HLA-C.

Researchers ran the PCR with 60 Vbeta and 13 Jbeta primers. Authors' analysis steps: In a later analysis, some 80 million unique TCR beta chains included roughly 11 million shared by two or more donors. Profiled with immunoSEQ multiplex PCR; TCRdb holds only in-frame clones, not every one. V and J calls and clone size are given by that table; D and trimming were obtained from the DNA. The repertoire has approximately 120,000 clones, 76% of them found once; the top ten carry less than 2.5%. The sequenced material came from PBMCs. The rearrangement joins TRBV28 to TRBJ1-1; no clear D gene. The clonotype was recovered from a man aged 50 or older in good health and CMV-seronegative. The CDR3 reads CASSLGAASNTEAFF. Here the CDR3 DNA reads TGTGCCAGCAGCCTGGGCGCAGCTTCGAACACTGAAGCTTTCTTT.